A single sample gave rise to the 17 T cell receptor beta chains below, sequenced in a study of blood T cell repertoires in COVID-19. Using immunoSEQ multiplex PCR, the repertoire was profiled, and TCRdb retains in-frame clones only, with some absent. Altogether about 170,000 clones are present, about 85% being singletons, with the ten largest covering approximately 6.9%. Sequencing used peripheral blood. The source is a man older than 75 with COVID-19, enrolled during active disease.

The chain links TRBV18 to TRBJ1-1, with TRBD1 matching 7 bases. The germline CDR1 and CDR2 sequences are KGHSH and LQKENI. CDR3 length equals 13 residues. Trimming at V came to 6 bases and at J to 0 bases, leaving 1 base not matched to a gene. The CDR3 protein is CASSTGMNTEAFF. CDR3 DNA: TGTGCCAGCTCGACAGGGATGAACACTGAAGCTTTCTTT.

The rearrangement uses TRBV10-1 and TRBJ2-2; possible D gene TRBD1, 6 bases. The CDR3 totals 14 residues. CDR1 and CDR2 (germline): WNHNN, SYGVQD (reference sequence). V was shortened by 7 bases and J by 1 base, with 10 bases between the two germline ends. The CDR3, as DNA: TGCGCCAGCATGGACAGAGTGAACACCGGGGAGCTGTTTTTT. Protein: CASMDRVNTGELFF.

The count of this clone is one. The same CDR3 arises from other DNA sequences in this sample as well. The chain carries TRBV14 and TRBJ1-6, with D perhaps TRBD1 (5 bases). Germline loops: CDR1 SGHDN, CDR2 FVKESK. The CDR3 loop spans 18 amino acids. V was cut by 0 bases and J by 0 bases, with 12 bases left in between. In nucleotides, the CDR3 is TGTGCCAGCAGCCAAGATTACTATAGGGGCTCCTATAATTCACCCCTCCACTTT. Translated: CASSQDYYRGSYNSPLHF.

V is TRBV5-1 and J is TRBJ2-1, with 12 bases matching TRBD2. The J segment lost 9 bases and the V segment lost 6 bases, leaving 10 bases of the junction unmatched. CDR1 is SGHRS, CDR2 YFSETQ, per germline. The CDR3 consists of 15 residues. DNA of the CDR3: TGCGCCAGCACCCCTAGCGGGGGGGCCGTTGTTGAGCAGTTCTTC. Amino acid sequence: CASTPSGGAVVEQFF.

The genes are TRBV24-1 and TRBJ1-5; no definite D call. This CDR3 spans 15 amino acids. Germline values: CDR1 KGHDR, CDR2 SFDVKD. Between the trimmed V and J ends, which lost 4 bases and 4 bases, there was a span of 13 bases. The CDR3 DNA sequence: TGTGCCACCAGTGACCCCGGGAGGCCTAATCAGCCCCAGCATTTT. It specifies CATSDPGRPNQPQHF.

V and J are TRBV5-5 and TRBJ1-6; D is unclear. Germline CDR1 SGHKS, CDR2 YYEKEE (reference sequence). This CDR3 comprises 16 residues. Trimming stripped 0 bases from V and 3 bases from J, with 10 bases between. DNA of the CDR3: TGTGCCAGCAGCTTGGATCCGCGGAGCTATAATTCACCCCTCCACTTT. Translation: CASSLDPRSYNSPLHF.

In DNA, the CDR3 is TGTGCCAGCTCCCGCTCCGGTCGTCTGAATTCACCCCTCCACTTT. Its translation is CASSRSGRLNSPLHF. This rearrangement joins TRBV6-5 to TRBJ1-6, with unresolved D. The CDR3 runs 15 residues. Germline values: CDR1 MNHEY, CDR2 SVGAGI. V dropped 8 bases and J dropped 7 bases, with 18 bases sitting between them.

The V call is TRBV21-1, the J call TRBJ1-2; TRBD1 is the table's D call and was not checked against the DNA. TRBV21-1 represents a pseudogene. This CDR3 is built from 17 residues. The CDR3 protein is CASFKPGQGAGDYGYTF. The CDR3 nucleotides read TGTGCCAGCTTTAAACCGGGACAGGGGGCCGGTGACTATGGCTACACCTTC.

J is TRBJ2-3 and V is TRBV27; D call uncertain. The CDR3 covers 13 residues. Per the germline V gene, CDR1 is MNHEY and CDR2 is SMNVEV (reference sequence). Trimming removed 6 bases from V and 0 bases from J, with 7 bases in between. In DNA, the CDR3 is TGTGCCAGCAGGCGAGATAGCACAGATACGCAGTATTTT. This gives the protein CASRRDSTDTQYF.

The chain has TRBV7-3 and TRBJ2-7, with D maybe TRBD2 (6 bases). CDR3 length equals 13 residues. The germline CDR1 and CDR2 sequences are SGHTA and FQGTGA. The germline V and J ends were trimmed by 5 bases and 7 bases, with 15 bases remaining between them. The CDR3 here is CASSPGGGREQYF. The CDR3 nucleotides read TGTGCCAGCAGCCCCGGGGGTGGGCGAGAGCAGTACTTC.

The rearrangement uses TRBV2 and TRBJ2-5, with 11 bases identical to TRBD2. The CDR3 length is 15 residues. V was clipped by 2 bases and J by 1 base; unmatched bases: 0. CDR1 and CDR2 (germline): SNHLY, FYNNEI. Here the CDR3 reads CASSELAGGQETQYF. CDR3 sequence (DNA): TGTGCCAGCAGTGAACTAGCGGGGGGCCAAGAGACCCAGTACTTC.

CDR3 in amino acids: CSVESGQALYYGYTF. The CDR3 DNA reads TGCAGCGTTGAAAGCGGACAGGCCCTTTACTATGGCTACACCTTC. The chain links TRBV29-1 to TRBJ1-2, with 7 nucleotides matching TRBD1. Germline V lookup: CDR1 SQVTM, CDR2 ANQGSEA. The junction had 9 bases not matched to a gene; V was cut back by 2 bases and J by 3 bases. This CDR3 has 15 amino acids.

The V call is TRBV14, the J call TRBJ2-5; D might be TRBD1 (6 bases). Trimming removed 4 bases from V and 5 bases from J, with 11 bases in between. Germline V gene data show CDR1 as SGHDN and CDR2 as FVKESK. The CDR3 contains 13 residues. CDR3 nucleotide sequence: TGTGCCAGCAGCCGCGGACAGCAGGAGACCCAGTACTTC. Translated: CASSRGQQETQYF.

The chain carries TRBV9 and TRBJ1-3, with a tentative D call TRBD1 (6 bases). V shed 6 bases and J shed 0 bases, with 13 bases lying between them. CDR1 is SGDLS, CDR2 YYNGEE, per germline. The CDR3 sequence is 15 residues long. CDR3 amino acids: CASNPGQLSGNTIYF. In nucleotides, the CDR3 is TGTGCCAGCAACCCTGGACAGCTCTCTGGAAACACCATATATTTT.

V usage is TRBV19 and J usage is TRBJ1-4; D perhaps matches TRBD1 (5 bases). Trimming cost V 4 bases and J 8 bases, with 17 bases left between them. The CDR3 totals 15 residues. Germline lookup yields CDR1 LNHDA and CDR2 SQIVND (reference sequence). The chain's CDR3 is CASSTARGGAEKLFF. The CDR3 coding sequence is TGTGCCAGTAGTACCGCCCGGGGGGGAGCGGAAAAACTGTTTTTT. Complete variable domain (other parts from reference TRBV19 and TRBJ1-4): DGGITQSPKYLFRKEGQNVTLSCEQNLNHDAMYWYRQDPGQGLRLIYYSQIVNDFQKGDIAEGYSVSREKKESFPLTVTSAQKNPTAFYLCASSTARGGAEKLFFGSGTQLSVL.

The rearrangement uses TRBV18 and TRBJ1-2; 10 bases match TRBD1. The CDR3 consists of 18 residues. V trimming: 5 bases; J trimming: 4 bases; junction bases outside the gene matches: 16. CDR1 and CDR2 (germline): KGHSH, LQKENI. Written as DNA, the CDR3 is TGTGCCAGCTCATCTAATTTTGCCGGGACAGGGGATGGCTATGGCTACACCTTC. It specifies CASSSNFAGTGDGYGYTF.

The CDR3 region is CASSTSSGHNEQFF. The CDR3 DNA is TGTGCCAGCAGTACATCTAGCGGACACAATGAGCAGTTCTTC. V usage is TRBV6-5 and J usage is TRBJ2-1, with 7 bases that match TRBD2. V shed 5 bases and J 5 bases; nucleotides not matched to a gene: 6. The germline CDR1 and CDR2 sequences are MNHEY and SVGAGI. The CDR3 length is 14 residues.